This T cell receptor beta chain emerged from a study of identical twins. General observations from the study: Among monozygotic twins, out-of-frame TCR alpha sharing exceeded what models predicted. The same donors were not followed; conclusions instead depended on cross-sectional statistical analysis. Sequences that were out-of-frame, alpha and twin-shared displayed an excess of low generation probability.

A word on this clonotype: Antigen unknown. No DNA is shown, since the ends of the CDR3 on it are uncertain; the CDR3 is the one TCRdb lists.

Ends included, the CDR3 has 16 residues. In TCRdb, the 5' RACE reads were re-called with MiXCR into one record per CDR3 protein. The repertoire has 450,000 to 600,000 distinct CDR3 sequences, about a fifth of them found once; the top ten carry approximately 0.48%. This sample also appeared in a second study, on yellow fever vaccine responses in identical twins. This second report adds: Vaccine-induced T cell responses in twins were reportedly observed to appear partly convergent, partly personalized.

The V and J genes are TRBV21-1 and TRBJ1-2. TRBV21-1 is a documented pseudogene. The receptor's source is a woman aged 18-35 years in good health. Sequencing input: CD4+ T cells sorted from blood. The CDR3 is CASSKDVGNGNYGYTF.